Presented here are 9 T cell receptor beta chains from one specimen sequenced in a study of blood T cells in healthy people across ages. Using a J-beta primer mix together with a sample-barcoded 5' primer, a second PCR was run for roughly 7 to 12 cycles. TCRdb used MiXCR to reprocess the 5' RACE reads, holding one entry per CDR3 protein. The repertoire has around 1.1 million distinct CDR3 sequences, 30% to 40% of them found once; the top ten carry approximately 14%. Sequencing was carried out using blood. The receptors derive from a man in his late teens or twenties in good health.

The V and J genes are TRBV6-5 and TRBJ2-4; D may match TRBD1 or TRBD2 (6 bases each). The DNA end lines up better with TRBJ2-5; the J call may be wrong. CDR1 is MNHEY and CDR2 is SVGAGI in the germline V gene. CDR3 size: 13 residues. The CDR3 reads CASSDEGGETQYF. The CDR3 DNA is TGTGCCAGCAGTGATGAGGGGGGTGAGACCCAGTACTTC.

This clonotype appeared a single time. V is TRBV2 and J is TRBJ2-1; D tentatively reads TRBD1 or TRBD2 (5 bases each). The DNA end favors TRBJ2-7, so the J call may be wrong. Germline-derived CDR1 and CDR2 are SNHLY and FYNNEI. The CDR3 runs 17 residues. The CDR3 spells CASSELGTASSYNEQYF. As DNA, the CDR3 is TGTGCCAGCAGTGAACTGGGGACGGCCTCCTCCTACAATGAGCAGTACTTC.

The chain recombines TRBV9 with TRBJ1-1; D unclear. Germline assignment: CDR1 SGDLS and CDR2 YYNGEE. V was clipped by 0 bases and J by 0 bases, with 9 bases between them. CDR3 size: 15 residues. In DNA, the CDR3 is TGTGCCAGCAGCGTAGGTAAGGGAATGAACACTGAAGCTTTCTTT. Amino acid sequence: CASSVGKGMNTEAFF.

This clonotype was counted a few times. This chain joins TRBV20-1 and TRBJ2-3; D remains unclear. The V end was cut by 3 bases, the J end by 0 bases, with 10 bases between. Per germline, CDR1 DFQATT and CDR2 SNEGSKA (reference sequence). CDR3 size: 14 residues. The CDR3 bases are TGCAGTGCTAGGAGTAGCACAAGCACAGATACGCAGTATTTT. The encoded protein is CSARSSTSTDTQYF.

This clonotype was picked up a small number of times. J is TRBJ1-2 and V is TRBV16; D is unresolved. V was clipped by 2 bases and J by 7 bases, with 5 bases between them. Per the germline V gene, CDR1 is KGHSY and CDR2 is FQNENV. CDR3 length equals 11 residues. CDR3 coding DNA: TGTGCCAGCAGCCAACACACTGGCTACACCTTC. Residues: CASSQHTGYTF.

The table lists this clonotype with many counts. Its ends do not fully match the called genes, so a read error is possible. The rearrangement uses TRBV12-3 or TRBV12-4 and TRBJ1-4; D gene uncertain. This CDR3 comprises 14 residues. In DNA, the CDR3 is TGCGCCAGCAGCCCGGGTGCAACTAATGAAAAACTGTTTTTT. Its translation: CASSPGATNEKLFF.

This clonotype was found many times. The chain joins TRBV18 to TRBJ2-3; TRBD2 agrees at 7 bases. V lost 8 bases and J lost 4; bases outside the gene matches: 6. The germline V gene has CDR1 KGHSH and CDR2 LQKENI. The CDR3 spans 13 residues. The DNA for the CDR3 is TGTGCCAGCAGTCCTGGGGGGGCAGATACGCAGTATTTT. Amino acid sequence: CASSPGGADTQYF.

A remark on this clonotype: At one end, the junction sequence differs from germline, possibly due to a read error. The J gene is TRBJ2-6, the V gene TRBV20-1; 8 bases map to TRBD1. This CDR3 comprises 18 residues. Looked up from germline, CDR1 is DFQATT and CDR2 is SNEGSKA (reference sequence). CDR3 protein: CGARDYRDRLPGANVLTF. The CDR3 DNA sequence: TGCGGTGCTAGAGATTACCGGGACAGGCTCCCTGGGGCCAACGTCCTGACTTTC.

This clonotype was counted many times. The chain's CDR3 is CASSLVQLDREHEQFF. Here the CDR3 DNA reads TGTGCCAGCAGCTTAGTGCAATTGGACAGGGAACATGAGCAGTTCTTC. V usage is TRBV7-8 and J usage is TRBJ2-1, with TRBD1 identical over 8 bases. CDR1 and CDR2 (germline): SGHVS, FQNEAQ. The trim removed 1 base at V and 8 bases at J, leaving 10 bases unmatched. The length of the CDR3 is 16 residues.